The rows below give T cell receptor beta chains drawn from one sample of a study of a mutant IDH1 vaccine in newly diagnosed glioma. These receptors have no known antigen. TCRdb's copy holds only in-frame clones and misses some; the assay was immunoSEQ multiplex PCR. The profile shows about 59,000 clones, about four fifths of them singletons. The sequenced sample was PBMCs, obtained from a glioma patient whose treatment included an IDH1 peptide vaccine. Receptor source: a man younger than 40 with glioma. Both conserved end residues are part of each CDR3. The order of the fields is V gene, clone size, D gene, J gene, CDR3 protein, CDR3 DNA. The D gene is left open where the match is weak. Size values are once, few and many counts, or a class for expanded clones, and some rows have none.

>TRBV5-4|NA|NA|TRBJ2-6
CASSFVFSGANVLTF
TGTGCCAGCAGCTTTGTTTTCTCTGGGGCCAACGTCCTGACTTTC
>TRBV9|NA|NA|TRBJ2-6
CASSARPSSAGANVLTF
TGTGCCAGCAGCGCCCGCCCGTCTTCGGCTGGGGCCAACGTCCTGACTTTC
>TRBV6-5|NA|NA|TRBJ1-6
CASSYWRSSYNSPLHF
TGTGCCAGCAGTTATTGGAGGAGCTCCTATAATTCACCCCTCCACTTT
>TRBV5-1|NA|NA|TRBJ2-7
CASSPPNSYEQYF
TGCGCCAGCAGCCCCCCGAACTCCTACGAGCAGTACTTC
>TRBV28|NA|TRBD1|TRBJ2-3
CASRPTGGASDTQYF
TGTGCCAGCAGGCCTACAGGGGGCGCATCAGATACGCAGTATTTT
>TRBV29-1|NA|NA|TRBJ2-1
CSARTSIYNEQFF
TGCAGCGCCAGGACCTCAATCTACAATGAGCAGTTCTTC
>TRBV7-8|NA|TRBD1|TRBJ2-7
CASSLRTGRYEQYF
TGTGCCAGCAGCTTGAGGACAGGCCGCTACGAGCAGTACTTC
>TRBV11-2|NA|TRBD2|TRBJ2-7
CASSYPGRAYEQYF
TGTGCCAGCAGCTACCCTGGGAGGGCCTACGAGCAGTACTTC
>TRBV14|NA|NA|TRBJ1-6
CASSQRGAGSPLHF
TGTGCCAGCAGCCAACGGGGGGCAGGTTCACCCCTCCACTTT
>TRBV6-5|NA|NA|TRBJ2-7
CASRRTVSSYEQYF
TGTGCCAGCAGACGGACAGTTTCCTCCTACGAGCAGTACTTC
>TRBV11-2|NA|NA|TRBJ2-7
CASRPIGGAYEQYF
TGTGCCAGCAGGCCTATAGGCGGGGCCTACGAGCAGTACTTC
>TRBV5-1|few|NA|TRBJ1-1
CASSLQDRGDTEAFF
TGCGCCAGCAGCCTTCAAGACAGAGGGGACACTGAAGCTTTCTTT
>TRBV11-2|NA|TRBD1|TRBJ1-4
CASSSDRDKLFF
TGTGCCAGCAGCTCGGACAGGGATAAACTGTTTTTT
>TRBV29-1|NA|TRBD1|TRBJ1-2
CSVEAQGGGYTF
TGCAGCGTTGAAGCACAGGGGGGCGGCTACACCTTC
>TRBV7-2|NA|NA|TRBJ2-3
CASSLQTGLADTQYF
TGTGCCAGCAGCTTACAAACCGGCCTTGCGGATACGCAGTATTTT
>TRBV25-1|NA|NA|TRBJ2-7
CASSETKEGGFPYEQYF
TGTGCCAGCAGTGAAACAAAAGAGGGGGGTTTCCCCTACGAGCAGTACTTC
>TRBV11-3|NA|TRBD1|TRBJ2-7
CASSSEGGAYEQYF
TGTGCCAGCAGCTCTGAAGGGGGCGCCTACGAGCAGTACTTC
>TRBV7-9|NA|NA|TRBJ1-2
CASSAARGQIIYGYTF
TGTGCCAGCAGCGCCGCTCGCGGACAGATCATCTATGGCTACACCTTC
>TRBV28|NA|NA|TRBJ1-6
CASSLWTGDNSPLHF
TGTGCCAGCAGTTTATGGACAGGAGATAATTCACCCCTCCACTTT
>TRBV11-2|NA|TRBD1|TRBJ2-5
CASSRGMIRDRKIETQYF
TGTGCCAGCAGCAGGGGAATGATCCGGGACAGAAAGATAGAGACCCAGTACTTC
>TRBV6-1|NA|TRBD1|TRBJ2-7
CASSPGQTYEQYF
TGTGCCAGCAGTCCGGGACAGACCTACGAGCAGTACTTC
>TRBV29-1|NA|NA|TRBJ1-2
CSHERARDYGYTF
TGCAGCCACGAGAGGGCACGGGACTATGGCTACACCTTC
>TRBV5-1|NA|TRBD2|TRBJ2-3
CASSLVPSGLTLGTQYF
TGCGCCAGCAGCTTGGTTCCTAGCGGGCTAACACTGGGTACGCAGTATTTT
>TRBV5-6|few|TRBD1|TRBJ1-6
CASSLGRRGQRKISPLHF
TGTGCCAGCAGCTTGGGCCGGCGGGGACAGCGGAAAATATCACCCCTCCACTTT
>TRBV29-1|NA|TRBD1|TRBJ2-7
CSAFGQGLSYEQYF
TGCAGCGCCTTTGGACAGGGCCTCTCCTACGAGCAGTACTTC
>TRBV29-1|NA|NA|TRBJ1-3
CSVAETVGNTIYF
TGCAGCGTTGCGGAGACAGTGGGAAACACCATATATTTT
>TRBV12-5|NA|NA|TRBJ1-2
CASGLVGGGQRGYTF
TGTGCTAGTGGTTTGGTGGGGGGCGGACAGAGGGGCTACACCTTC
>TRBV6-6|NA|NA|TRBJ2-7
CASSNRDSSYEQYF
TGTGCCAGCAGTAACCGGGACTCCTCCTACGAGCAGTACTTC
>TRBV9|NA|NA|TRBJ1-1
CASSVGDRTNTEAFF
TGTGCCAGCAGCGTAGGAGACAGGACGAACACTGAAGCTTTCTTT
>TRBV5-4|NA|NA|TRBJ2-6
CASSRNIRGHRASGANVLTF
TGTGCCAGCAGCCGGAACATCCGAGGACACCGGGCTTCTGGGGCCAACGTCCTGACTTTC
>TRBV28|NA|TRBD1|TRBJ1-3
CASSLKRVRGGNTIYF
TGTGCCAGCAGTTTAAAGAGGGTCAGGGGGGGAAACACCATATATTTT
>TRBV18|NA|TRBD1|TRBJ2-3
CASSLGQGDQYF
TGTGCCAGCTCACTAGGACAGGGTGACCAGTATTTT
>TRBV5-8|NA|TRBD1|TRBJ2-3
CASDPGQGADTQYF
TGTGCCAGCGACCCGGGACAGGGGGCAGATACGCAGTATTTT
>TRBV5-1|NA|NA|TRBJ1-2
CASSLSSYGYTF
TGCGCCAGCAGCTTGTCTAGCTATGGCTACACCTTC
>TRBV19|NA|NA|TRBJ1-6
CASTKRGIVIGSPLHF
TGTGCCAGTACCAAACGGGGTATAGTAATCGGTTCACCCCTCCACTTT
>TRBV12-5|NA|NA|TRBJ2-3
CASGLGAASTDTQYF
TGTGCTAGTGGTTTGGGGGCGGCTAGCACAGATACGCAGTATTTT
>TRBV5-1|NA|TRBD2|TRBJ2-1
CASSLGLAGGPSSYNEQFF
TGCGCCAGCAGCTTGGGACTAGCGGGGGGCCCCAGCTCCTACAATGAGCAGTTCTTC
>TRBV13|NA|NA|TRBJ2-2
CASSLEPAGELFF
TGTGCCAGCAGCTTAGAACCGGCCGGGGAGCTGTTTTTT
>TRBV10-3|NA|NA|TRBJ2-7
CAISKSSYEQYF
TGTGCCATCAGTAAGAGCTCCTACGAGCAGTACTTC
>TRBV6-1|NA|NA|TRBJ2-5
CASSVDFAAVQYF
TGTGCCAGCAGTGTGGATTTCGCTGCTGTCCAGTACTTC
>TRBV7-6|once|NA|TRBJ1-1
CASSPSPFKAEAFF
TGTGCCAGCAGCCCCTCGCCCTTTAAGGCTGAAGCTTTCTTT